The 30 T cell receptor beta chains reported below all come from one sample, sequenced in a study of monozygotic twins with inflammatory bowel disease (dated by TCRdb to about 2019). Libraries were built with 5' RACE. Sequenced using an Illumina HiSeq 2500. TCRdb reprocessed the raw reads; every CDR3 protein sequence is a single record, and DNA is not supplied. The table held for this sample gives under 200,000 distinct CDR3 sequences. 2.5% to 3% of the sample goes to the ten largest clones. The sequencing sample was made of blood. These receptors were taken from a human donor with ulcerative colitis or Crohn's disease, or a healthy co-twin of an affected twin (not recorded which).

V is TRBV27 and J is TRBJ2-2; no DNA is available, so the TRBD1 call from TCRdb remains unchecked. CDR3 length: 16 amino acids. The germline CDR1 and CDR2 sequences are MNHEY and SMNVEV (reference sequence). CDR3: CASSHPRQGVAGELFF.

The genes are TRBV5-5 and TRBJ1-5. Germline V lookup: CDR1 SGHKS, CDR2 YYEKEE (reference sequence). The CDR3 has 13 residues. CDR3 amino acids: CASSLGILQPQHF.

The chain is built from TRBV6-2 or TRBV6-3 and TRBJ2-5; the D call of TRBD2 rests on TCRdb alone, since no DNA is present to check it. Germline CDR1 and CDR2: MNHEY and SVGEGT. This CDR3 comprises 16 residues. The CDR3: CASSSGLAGGRETQYF.

CDR3 residues: CASSQKTDLYGYTF. The rearrangement uses TRBV4-2 and TRBJ1-2. The CDR3 loop spans 14 amino acids. The germline CDR1 and CDR2 sequences are LGHNA and YNFKEQ.

The rearrangement uses TRBV7-6 and TRBJ1-5; no DNA is available, so the TRBD1 call from TCRdb remains unchecked. The CDR3 is made up of 15 amino acids. CDR1 is SGHVS, CDR2 FNYEAQ, per germline. CDR3 sequence reads: CASSLGTGRSQPQHF.

The chain couples TRBV15 to TRBJ2-3. CDR1 and CDR2 from the germline V gene are LNHNV and YYDKDF (reference sequence). CDR3 length: 12 amino acids. CDR3 sequence reads: CATSRDGDTQYF.

V and J are TRBV19 and TRBJ1-1; TCRdb returns TRBD1, unconfirmable since there is no DNA. CDR3 size: 14 residues. Germline CDR1 and CDR2: LNHDA and SQIVND (reference sequence). The CDR3 reads CASSIQGARTEAFF.

V gene TRBV5-1 combines with J gene TRBJ2-1; absent DNA, TCRdb's TRBD2 call cannot be checked. This CDR3 has 15 amino acids. Germline V CDR1 and CDR2: SGHRS, YFSETQ. The CDR3 sequence: CASSLLAGDGNEQFF.

This sequence joins TRBV5-1 and TRBJ2-7. The length of the CDR3 is 13 residues. Germline V gives CDR1 SGHRS, CDR2 YFSETQ. The CDR3 reads CASSLGGYYEQYF.

V gene TRBV5-1 combines with J gene TRBJ2-7; TCRdb reports TRBD2, a call that lacks DNA to check it against. CDR3 length: 12 amino acids. Germline CDR1 SGHRS, CDR2 YFSETQ. CDR3 protein: CASRYQGGEQYF.

The chain recombines TRBV19 with TRBJ2-7. Germline V gene lookup returns CDR1 LNHDA and CDR2 SQIVND (reference sequence). The CDR3 runs to 13 residues. This CDR3 reads CASSIDRASEQYF.

This chain connects TRBV5-1 to TRBJ2-1; TCRdb reports TRBD2, a call that lacks DNA to check it against. The germline gives CDR1 SGHRS, CDR2 YFSETQ. CDR3 length: 15 amino acids. CDR3 amino acids: CASSLGLAGINEQFF.

The chain has TRBV21-1 and TRBJ2-5; the TCRdb D gene call, TRBD2, has no DNA to confirm it. TRBV21-1 is designated a pseudogene. The CDR3 spans 16 residues. The CDR3 sequence is CASSKCGLAVQETQYF.

The chain is built from TRBV5-1 and TRBJ2-1. The CDR3 consists of 11 residues. The germline CDR1 and CDR2 sequences are SGHRS and YFSETQ. CDR3 residues: CASSYRLEQFF.

The genes are TRBV5-1 and TRBJ2-5. The CDR3 extends over 14 amino acids. The germline CDR1 and CDR2 sequences are SGHRS and YFSETQ. CDR3 region: CASSLAQARETQYF.

V and J are TRBV29-1 and TRBJ2-1; TCRdb picks TRBD2, but there is no DNA to check that call. The CDR3 is 13 residues long. Germline CDR1 and CDR2: SQVTM and ANQGSEA. This CDR3 reads CSVVSGGHNEQFF.

The gene calls are TRBV4-1 and TRBJ2-5; checking the TCRdb D call of TRBD1 is not possible without DNA. CDR3 length: 15 residues. Germline CDR1 and CDR2: MGHRA and YSYEKL. CDR3 sequence reads: CASSPPGQLQETQYF.

The rearrangement links TRBV24-1 to TRBJ2-1; TCRdb names TRBD1, which stays unverified in the absence of DNA. This CDR3 has 11 amino acids. Germline CDR1 KGHDR, CDR2 SFDVKD. CDR3 sequence: CATSESHEQFF.

V usage is TRBV7-9 and J usage is TRBJ2-3; TCRdb's D gene call, TRBD2, goes unchecked for lack of DNA. Germline loops: CDR1 SEHNR, CDR2 FQNEAQ (reference sequence). CDR3 size: 16 residues. CDR3: CASSSPSGRVTDTQYF.

The V and J genes are TRBV28 and TRBJ2-7; TCRdb names TRBD1, which stays unverified in the absence of DNA. Looked up from germline, CDR1 is MDHEN and CDR2 is SYDVKM. The CDR3 length is 15 residues. CDR3 in amino acids: CASNPPGAYSYEQYF.

The chain recombines TRBV5-1 with TRBJ2-5; the TRBD1 assignment by TCRdb is unverifiable without DNA. CDR3 length equals 14 residues. Germline V gene data show CDR1 as SGHRS and CDR2 as YFSETQ. The CDR3 is CASSPLGDQETQYF. The full variable domain, its missing parts supplied by reference TRBV5-1 and TRBJ2-5, is KAGVTQTPRYLIKTRGQQVTLSCSPISGHRSVSWYQQTPGQGLQFLFEYFSETQRNKGNFPGRFSGRQFSNSRSEMNVSTLELGDSALYLCASSPLGDQETQYFGPGTRLLVL.

The chain links TRBV29-1 to TRBJ2-7. There are 13 residues in the CDR3. CDR1 is SQVTM and CDR2 is ANQGSEA in the germline V gene. CDR3 region: CSVEDPSAYEQYF.

This chain connects TRBV6-5 to TRBJ2-7; TCRdb designates TRBD2, a call that cannot be tested without DNA. The germline gives CDR1 MNHEY, CDR2 SVGAGI. This CDR3 is built from 16 residues. The CDR3 sequence is CASSYLGTSGTYEQYF.

V gene TRBV5-1 combines with J gene TRBJ1-2. Germline lookup yields CDR1 SGHRS and CDR2 YFSETQ. The CDR3 has 12 amino acids. CDR3 sequence: CASSLTADGYTF.

The rearrangement joins TRBV5-1 to TRBJ1-1; the D call from TCRdb, TRBD1, cannot be confirmed without DNA. The germline CDR1 and CDR2 sequences are SGHRS and YFSETQ. The CDR3 runs 14 residues. The CDR3 reads CASSVGVANTEAFF.

The chain uses TRBV25-1 and TRBJ2-7; there is no DNA to check the TCRdb D call of TRBD1. This CDR3 has 16 amino acids. Germline CDR1 is MGHDK and CDR2 is SYGVNS. CDR3 loop: CASTPGTVKSNYEQYF.

This chain uses TRBV20-1 with TRBJ2-3. This CDR3 region has 15 residues. Germline CDR1 reads DFQATT; CDR2 reads SNEGSKA (reference sequence). The CDR3 is CSARENHLRSDTQYF.

The chain employs TRBV19 and TRBJ1-2; there is no DNA to check the TCRdb D call of TRBD1. Germline V gene data show CDR1 as LNHDA and CDR2 as SQIVND (reference sequence). The length of the CDR3 is 15 residues. This CDR3 is CASSGPRGRIGGYTF.

The chain couples TRBV14 to TRBJ2-1; the TRBD2 assignment by TCRdb is unverifiable without DNA. Germline V gene lookup returns CDR1 SGHDN and CDR2 FVKESK. CDR3 length equals 16 residues. CDR3 residues: CASSQSLAAVYNEQFF. The whole variable domain, remainder taken from reference TRBV14 and TRBJ2-1, is EAGVTQFPSHSVIEKGQTVTLRCDPISGHDNLYWYRRVMGKEIKFLLHFVKESKQDESGMPNNRFLAERTGGTYSTLKVQPAELEDSGVYFCASSQSLAAVYNEQFFGPGTRLTVL.

The chain recombines TRBV24-1 with TRBJ2-1; TCRdb lists TRBD2, though no DNA is available to test this call. This CDR3 is 15 amino acids long. CDR1 and CDR2 from the germline V gene are KGHDR and SFDVKD. The CDR3 sequence is CATSVSGLDLLEQFF.